The 8 T cell receptor beta chains below all came from one sample that was sequenced in a study of siplizumab effects on memory and regulatory T cells. Method: immunoSEQ multiplex PCR; TCRdb's copy keeps in-frame clones and lacks some. The sample holds some 96,000 clones, 94% seen once. Input material: non-Treg CD4+ T cells sorted from blood. These receptors were obtained from a human donor in good health.

This clone was seen just once. The chain joins TRBV2 to TRBJ1-1; the D is unclear. The CDR3 length is 12 residues. V shed 3 bases and J shed 10 bases, with 12 bases lying between them. Germline CDR1 SNHLY, CDR2 FYNNEI. CDR3 sequence (DNA): TGTGCCAGCAGTGATCAGGATTGGGGAGCTTTCTTT. Translating gives CASSDQDWGAFF.

The DNA of the CDR3 is TGCGCCAGCAGCTCAAGACTCGGGCCAGGAAGCTACACCTTC. It specifies CASSSRLGPGSYTF. The chain has TRBV5-1 and TRBJ1-2; no clear D gene. The V end was cut by 3 bases, the J end by 9 bases, with 18 bases between. CDR3 length: 14 amino acids. Germline CDR1 reads SGHRS; CDR2 reads YFSETQ.

The chain employs TRBV5-1 and TRBJ2-5; 8 bases match TRBD1. Germline V gene sequence: CDR1 SGHRS, CDR2 YFSETQ. The ends lost 3 bases at V and 2 bases at J; junction bases unmatched: 6. The CDR3 covers 15 residues. The DNA of the CDR3 is TGCGCCAGCAGCTGGACAGGGTTCGGGCAAGAGACCCAGTACTTC. It translates to CASSWTGFGQETQYF. The variable domain in full, completed from reference TRBV5-1 and TRBJ2-5, reads KAGVTQTPRYLIKTRGQQVTLSCSPISGHRSVSWYQQTPGQGLQFLFEYFSETQRNKGNFPGRFSGRQFSNSRSEMNVSTLELGDSALYLCASSWTGFGQETQYFGPGTRLLVL.

As to this clone: At one end the junction does not follow the germline gene, possibly because of a read error. This rearrangement joins TRBV7-7 to TRBJ2-3; no reliable D call. Germline V gene lookup returns CDR1 SSHAT and CDR2 FNYEAQ (reference sequence). CDR3 length equals 17 residues. For the CDR3, the DNA is TGTGCTAGCAGCAAAAGCGTTAGCAGCATCATTCCAGATACGCAGTATTTT. Encoded protein: CASSKSVSSIIPDTQYF.

The chain employs TRBV4-2 and TRBJ2-2; 12 bases match TRBD2. Trimming at V came to 0 bases and at J to 5 bases, leaving 7 bases not matched to a gene. The CDR3 runs 18 residues. Germline assignment: CDR1 LGHNA and CDR2 YNFKEQ. In nucleotides, the CDR3 is TGTGCCAGCAGCCAAGATAGTGGACTAGCGGGATATACCGGGGAGCTGTTTTTT. It is translated as CASSQDSGLAGYTGELFF.

The V call is TRBV5-5, the J call TRBJ1-5, with 7 bases fitting TRBD1. Per the germline V gene, CDR1 is SGHKS and CDR2 is YYEKEE (reference sequence). The trim removed 4 bases at V and 0 bases at J, leaving 10 bases unmatched. The length of the CDR3 is 17 residues. CDR3 sequence reads: CASSPIQTGTSNQPQHF. As DNA, the CDR3 is TGTGCCAGCAGCCCCATCCAGACAGGGACTAGCAATCAGCCCCAGCATTTT. The complete variable domain, with remaining parts taken from reference TRBV5-5 and TRBJ1-5, reads DAGVTQSPTHLIKTRGQQVTLRCSPISGHKSVSWYQQVLGQGPQFIFQYYEKEERGRGNFPDRFSARQFPNYSSELNVNALLLGDSALYLCASSPIQTGTSNQPQHFGDGTRLSIL.

CDR3 residues: CASSPLGTSGTSTDTQYF. As DNA, the CDR3 is TGTGCCAGCTCACCTTTGGGGACTAGCGGGACTAGCACAGATACGCAGTATTTT. V gene TRBV18 combines with J gene TRBJ2-3, with TRBD2 matching over 13 bases. The trim removed 3 bases at V and 0 bases at J, leaving 6 bases unmatched. CDR3 size: 18 residues. CDR1 and CDR2 (germline): KGHSH, LQKENI.

This clone turned up a few times. This sequence joins TRBV6-4 and TRBJ1-2; D ambiguous. Germline V gene lookup returns CDR1 MRHNA and CDR2 SNTAGT. V was clipped by 4 bases and J by 0 bases, with 15 bases between them. The CDR3 runs 16 residues. The CDR3 nucleotides read TGTGCCAGCAGTGTAATCAGGCAGGAGGCTAACTATGGCTACACCTTC. The encoded protein is CASSVIRQEANYGYTF.